This is a list of T cell receptor beta chains from one sample in a study of T cell changes during pregnancy in multiple sclerosis. Here immunoSEQ multiplex PCR was the method, and the copy in TCRdb shows in-frame clones only, minus some. The sample has about 76,000 clones; about 94% are singletons. The starting material was peripheral blood, obtained in the first trimester of pregnancy. The receptors shown here come from a female donor in good health, enrolled as a control in a pregnancy study. Both conserved end residues are trimmed from each CDR3. Fields, in order: D gene, J gene, V gene, CDR3 protein. A D gene is named only where the DNA matches it firmly.

D: .
J: TRBJ1-4
V: TRBV25-1
CDR3: ASSATKLDEKLF

D: TRBD2
J: TRBJ2-7
V: TRBV28
CDR3: ASSSLLAGLRYEQY

D: .
J: TRBJ2-5
V: TRBV5-1
CDR3: ASSLTGYQETQY

D: .
J: TRBJ2-7
V: TRBV5-6
CDR3: ASSPGLTLSYEQY

D: .
J: TRBJ2-1
V: TRBV19
CDR3: ASSTGPGNEQF

D: TRBD2
J: TRBJ2-1
V: TRBV4-2
CDR3: ASSRTSAGYNEQF

D: TRBD1
J: TRBJ2-7
V: TRBV7-8
CDR3: ASSPTGQAYEQY

D: TRBD2
J: TRBJ2-5
V: TRBV29-1
CDR3: SVLPGGSETQY

D: .
J: TRBJ2-1
V: TRBV4-1
CDR3: ASSSGWGGYNEQF

D: TRBD1
J: TRBJ1-4
V: TRBV25-1
CDR3: ASQGAGTNEKLF

D: TRBD1
J: TRBJ1-1
V: TRBV30
CDR3: AWDRGYNEAF

D: .
J: TRBJ2-7
V: TRBV7-8
CDR3: ASSFNPGAYEQY

D: TRBD2
J: TRBJ2-2
V: TRBV7-6
CDR3: ASSLDSGTTGELF